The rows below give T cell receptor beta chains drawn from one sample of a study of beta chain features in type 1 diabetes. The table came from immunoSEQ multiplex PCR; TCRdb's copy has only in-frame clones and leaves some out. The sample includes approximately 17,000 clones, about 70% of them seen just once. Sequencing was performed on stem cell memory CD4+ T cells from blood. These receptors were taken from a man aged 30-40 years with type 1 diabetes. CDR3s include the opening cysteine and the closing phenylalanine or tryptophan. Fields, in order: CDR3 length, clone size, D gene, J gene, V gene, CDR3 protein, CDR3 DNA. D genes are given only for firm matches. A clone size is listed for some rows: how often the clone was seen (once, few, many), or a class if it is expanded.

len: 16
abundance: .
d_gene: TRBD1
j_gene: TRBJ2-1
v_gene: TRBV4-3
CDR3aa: CASSRQGGDPYNEQFF
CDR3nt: TGCGCCAGCAGCCGCCAAGGGGGCGATCCCTACAATGAGCAGTTCTTC

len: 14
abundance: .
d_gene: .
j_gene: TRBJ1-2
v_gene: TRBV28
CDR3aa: CASSVTQGSYGYTF
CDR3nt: TGTGCCAGCAGTGTCACACAGGGATCCTATGGCTACACCTTC

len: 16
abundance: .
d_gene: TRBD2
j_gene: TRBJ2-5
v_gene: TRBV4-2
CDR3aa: CASSQDRAGGRETQYF
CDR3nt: TGTGCCAGCAGCCAAGATCGGGCGGGGGGCCGGGAGACCCAGTACTTC

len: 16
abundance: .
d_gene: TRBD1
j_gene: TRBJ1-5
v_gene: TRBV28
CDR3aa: CASRPTGASSNQPQHF
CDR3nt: TGTGCCAGCAGGCCAACAGGGGCCTCTAGCAATCAGCCCCAGCATTTT

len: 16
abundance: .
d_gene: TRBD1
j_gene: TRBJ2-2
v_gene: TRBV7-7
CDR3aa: CASSPRTGFYTGELFF
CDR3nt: TGTGCTAGCAGCCCTAGGACAGGGTTTTACACCGGGGAGCTGTTTTTT

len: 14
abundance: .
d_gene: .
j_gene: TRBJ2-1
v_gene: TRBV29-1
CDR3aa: CSVSTAGINNEQFF
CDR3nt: TGCAGCGTGTCCACGGCAGGGATAAACAATGAGCAGTTCTTC

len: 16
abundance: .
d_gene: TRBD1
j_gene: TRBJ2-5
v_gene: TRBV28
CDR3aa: CASSFAGQGVQETQYF
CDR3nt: TGTGCCAGCAGTTTCGCGGGACAGGGGGTTCAAGAGACCCAGTACTTC

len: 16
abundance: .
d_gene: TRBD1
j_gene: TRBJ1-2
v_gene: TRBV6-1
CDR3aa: CASSGPRQGALYGYTF
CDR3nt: TGTGCCAGCAGTGGACCGCGACAGGGGGCCTTATATGGCTACACCTTC

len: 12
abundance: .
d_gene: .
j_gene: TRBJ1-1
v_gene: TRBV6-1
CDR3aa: CASSAAGGGAFF
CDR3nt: TGTGCCAGCAGTGCCGCAGGAGGAGGAGCTTTCTTT

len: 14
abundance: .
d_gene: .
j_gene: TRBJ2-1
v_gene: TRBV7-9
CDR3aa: CASSLGAGADEQFF
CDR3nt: TGTGCCAGCAGCTTAGGGGCAGGGGCAGATGAGCAGTTCTTC

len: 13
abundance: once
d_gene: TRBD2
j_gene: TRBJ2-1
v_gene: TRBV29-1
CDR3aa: CSLGTSGVHEQFF
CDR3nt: TGCAGCCTTGGGACTAGCGGGGTTCATGAGCAGTTCTTC

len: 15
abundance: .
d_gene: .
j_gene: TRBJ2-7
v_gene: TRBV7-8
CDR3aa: CASSPQSGGGYEQYF
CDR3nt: TGTGCCAGCAGCCCCCAGTCGGGGGGCGGCTACGAGCAGTACTTC

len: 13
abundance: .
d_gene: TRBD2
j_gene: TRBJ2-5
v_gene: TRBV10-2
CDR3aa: CASRIAGKETQYF
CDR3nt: TGCGCCAGCAGAATAGCGGGGAAAGAGACCCAGTACTTC

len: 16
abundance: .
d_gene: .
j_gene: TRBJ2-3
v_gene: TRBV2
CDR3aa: CASSSSSRGLTDTQYF
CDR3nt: TGTGCCAGCAGTTCCTCCAGCAGGGGTCTCACAGATACGCAGTATTTT

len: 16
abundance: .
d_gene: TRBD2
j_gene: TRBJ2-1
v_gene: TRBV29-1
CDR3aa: CSVEGGSAGGYNEQFF
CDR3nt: TGCAGCGTTGAAGGCGGGTCAGCGGGGGGATACAATGAGCAGTTCTTC

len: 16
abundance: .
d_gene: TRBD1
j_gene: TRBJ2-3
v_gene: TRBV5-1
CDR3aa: CASSSGRDRGTDTQYF
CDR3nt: TGCGCCAGCAGCTCGGGCCGGGACAGGGGCACAGATACGCAGTATTTT

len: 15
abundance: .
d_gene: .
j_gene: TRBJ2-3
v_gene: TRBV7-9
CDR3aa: CASSPTRDLSDTQYF
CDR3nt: TGTGCCAGCAGCCCCACGAGGGATTTGTCAGATACGCAGTATTTT

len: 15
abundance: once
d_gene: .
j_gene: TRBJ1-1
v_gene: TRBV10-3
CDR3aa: CAISEGGFEDTEAFF
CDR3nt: TGTGCCATCAGTGAGGGTGGCTTTGAGGACACTGAAGCTTTCTTT

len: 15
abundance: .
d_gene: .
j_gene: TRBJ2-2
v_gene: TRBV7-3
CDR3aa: CASSLRGPDTGELFF
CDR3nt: TGTGCCAGCAGCTTACGGGGTCCGGACACCGGGGAGCTGTTTTTT

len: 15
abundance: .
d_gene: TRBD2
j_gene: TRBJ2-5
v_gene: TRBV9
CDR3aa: CASSGRGGPGETQYF
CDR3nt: TGTGCCAGCAGCGGGCGCGGGGGGCCGGGAGAGACCCAGTACTTC

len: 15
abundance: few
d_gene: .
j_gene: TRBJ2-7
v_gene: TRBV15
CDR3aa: CATSLRQGSSYEQYF
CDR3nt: TGTGCCACCAGTCTACGTCAAGGGAGCTCCTACGAGCAGTACTTC

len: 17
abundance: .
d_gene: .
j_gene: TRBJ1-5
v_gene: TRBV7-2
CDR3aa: CASSLRATGDGYQPQHF
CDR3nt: TGTGCCAGCAGCCTAAGGGCAACAGGAGATGGGTACCAGCCCCAGCATTTT

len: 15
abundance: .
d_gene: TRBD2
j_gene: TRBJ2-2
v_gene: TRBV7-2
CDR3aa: CASSPSGGESGELFF
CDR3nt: TGTGCCAGCAGCCCAAGCGGGGGGGAGTCCGGGGAGCTGTTTTTT

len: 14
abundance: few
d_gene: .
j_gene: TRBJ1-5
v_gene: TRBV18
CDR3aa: CASSRQGSNQPQHF
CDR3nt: TGTGCCAGCTCTCGCCAGGGGAGCAATCAGCCCCAGCATTTT

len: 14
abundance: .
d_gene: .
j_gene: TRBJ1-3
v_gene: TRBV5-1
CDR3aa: CASSLRSPGNTIYF
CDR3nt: TGCGCCAGCAGTCTGAGGTCTCCTGGAAACACCATATATTTT

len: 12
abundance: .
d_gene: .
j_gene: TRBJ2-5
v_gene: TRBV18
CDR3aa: CASSALQETQYF
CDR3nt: TGTGCCAGCTCAGCCCTACAAGAGACCCAGTACTTC

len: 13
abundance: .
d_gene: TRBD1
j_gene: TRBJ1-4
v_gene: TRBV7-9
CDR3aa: CASSQGAREKLFF
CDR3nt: TGTGCCAGCAGTCAGGGGGCCCGTGAAAAACTGTTTTTT

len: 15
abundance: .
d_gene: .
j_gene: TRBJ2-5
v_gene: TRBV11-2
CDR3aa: CASSRRTAGPETQYF
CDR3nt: TGTGCCAGCAGCCGTCGGACAGCCGGTCCAGAGACCCAGTACTTC

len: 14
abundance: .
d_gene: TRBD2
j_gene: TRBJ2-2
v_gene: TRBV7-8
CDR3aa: CASGEGVNTGELFF
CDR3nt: TGTGCCAGCGGGGAGGGTGTGAACACCGGGGAGCTGTTTTTT

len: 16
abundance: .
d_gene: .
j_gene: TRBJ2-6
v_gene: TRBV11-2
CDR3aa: CASSLMGAPGANVLTF
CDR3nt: TGTGCCAGCAGCTTGATGGGAGCCCCTGGGGCCAACGTCCTGACTTTC

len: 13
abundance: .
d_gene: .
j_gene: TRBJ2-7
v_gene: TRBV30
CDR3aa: CAWWAGEYHEQYF
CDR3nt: TGTGCCTGGTGGGCCGGGGAGTATCACGAGCAGTACTTC

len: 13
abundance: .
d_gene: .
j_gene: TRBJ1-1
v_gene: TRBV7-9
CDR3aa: CASRIRGDTEAFF
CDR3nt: TGTGCCAGCAGGATCCGAGGAGACACTGAAGCTTTCTTT

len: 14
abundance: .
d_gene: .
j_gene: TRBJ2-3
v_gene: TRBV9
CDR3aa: CASSPTSSTDTQYF
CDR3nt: TGTGCCAGCAGCCCAACATCAAGCACAGATACGCAGTATTTT

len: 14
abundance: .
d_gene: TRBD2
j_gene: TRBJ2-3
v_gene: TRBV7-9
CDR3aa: CASLSSGGTDTQYF
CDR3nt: TGTGCCAGCCTGTCTAGCGGGGGCACAGATACGCAGTATTTT

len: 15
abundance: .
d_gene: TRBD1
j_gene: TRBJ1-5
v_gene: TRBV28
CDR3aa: CASNRGTGIGQPQHF
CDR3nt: TGTGCCAGTAACCGGGGGACAGGGATAGGTCAGCCCCAGCATTTT

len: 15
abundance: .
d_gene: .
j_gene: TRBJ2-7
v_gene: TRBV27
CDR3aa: CASSFSASASYEQYF
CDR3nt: TGTGCCAGCAGTTTTTCAGCTAGCGCCTCCTACGAGCAGTACTTC

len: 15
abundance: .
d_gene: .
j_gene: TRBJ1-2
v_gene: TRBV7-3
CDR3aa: CASSPLGGQSYGYTF
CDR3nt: TGTGCCAGCAGCCCGTTGGGAGGGCAGAGCTATGGCTACACCTTC

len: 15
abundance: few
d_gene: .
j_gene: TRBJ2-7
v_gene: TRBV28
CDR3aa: CASSRPGLSSYEQYF
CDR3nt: TGTGCCAGCAGTCGACCGGGACTCAGCTCCTACGAGCAGTACTTC

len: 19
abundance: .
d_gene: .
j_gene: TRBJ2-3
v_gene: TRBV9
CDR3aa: CASSVEPSDVWAALDTQYF
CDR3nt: TGTGCCAGCAGCGTAGAACCTAGCGATGTCTGGGCGGCATTAGATACGCAGTATTTT

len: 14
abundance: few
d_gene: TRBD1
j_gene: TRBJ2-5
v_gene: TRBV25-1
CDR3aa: CASETGGGRETQYF
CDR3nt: TGTGCCAGCGAAACAGGGGGCGGAAGGGAGACCCAGTACTTC

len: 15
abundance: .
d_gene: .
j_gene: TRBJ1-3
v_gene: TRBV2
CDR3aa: CASSDAASSGNTIYF
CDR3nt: TGTGCCAGCAGTGACGCGGCCTCCTCTGGAAACACCATATATTTT

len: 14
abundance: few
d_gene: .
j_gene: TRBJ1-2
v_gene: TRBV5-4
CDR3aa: CASSLKQGNYGYTF
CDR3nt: TGTGCCAGCAGCTTGAAACAGGGCAACTATGGCTACACCTTC